A selection of T cell receptor beta chains follows, all from one sample in a study of cytomegalovirus exposure and HLA in healthy donors. Data came from immunoSEQ multiplex PCR; TCRdb stores just in-frame clones and leaves some out. Among approximately 140,000 clones listed, less than 85% were seen once. Input material: PBMCs. These receptors came from a man aged 45-65 years in good health and CMV-seropositive. The CDR3 runs from the conserved cysteine through the conserved F or W. D genes are given only for firm matches. Clone sizes are given selectively: once, few, many, or a class where the clone is expanded.

clone size	D gene	J gene	V gene	CDR3 protein	CDR3 DNA
NA	NA	TRBJ1-4	TRBV7-4	CASSLREGTNEKLFF	TGTGCCAGCAGCTTAAGGGAGGGGACTAATGAAAAACTGTTTTTT
NA	TRBD2	TRBJ2-2	TRBV7-3	CASGLAGPGELFF	TGTGCCAGTGGACTAGCGGGTCCCGGGGAGCTGTTTTTT
NA	NA	TRBJ2-2	TRBV19	CASTPSRSNTGELFF	TGTGCCAGTACCCCTAGCCGATCGAACACCGGGGAGCTGTTTTTT
NA	NA	TRBJ2-7	TRBV11-1	CASSRGTVTTYEQYF	TGTGCCAGCAGCCGAGGGACTGTAACTACCTACGAGCAGTACTTC
NA	TRBD1	TRBJ1-1	TRBV29-1	CSATGGTEAFF	TGCAGCGCGACAGGGGGCACTGAAGCTTTCTTT
NA	NA	TRBJ1-5	TRBV19	CASSIVRGGSNQPQHF	TGTGCCAGTAGTATAGTCCGAGGGGGAAGCAATCAGCCCCAGCATTTT
NA	NA	TRBJ1-4	TRBV14	CASSRQLATNEKLFF	TGTGCCAGCAGCCGACAACTAGCAACTAATGAAAAACTGTTTTTT
NA	NA	TRBJ2-7	TRBV21-1	CASSKARTKTPYEQYF	TGTGCCAGCAGCAAAGCGAGGACAAAAACCCCCTACGAGCAGTACTTC
NA	TRBD1	TRBJ2-5	TRBV9	CASSPGQAQETQYF	TGTGCCAGCAGCCCGGGACAGGCCCAAGAGACCCAGTACTTC
NA	TRBD1	TRBJ1-1	TRBV30	CAGNRGYSTEAFF	TGTGCCGGCAACAGGGGTTACAGCACTGAAGCTTTCTTT
NA	NA	TRBJ2-5	TRBV6-5	CASSYGQPQETQYF	TGTGCCAGCAGTTACGGACAGCCACAAGAGACCCAGTACTTC
NA	TRBD1	TRBJ2-7	TRBV5-1	CASSSTGQLHYEQYF	TGCGCCAGCAGCTCGACGGGACAGCTACACTACGAGCAGTACTTC
NA	TRBD2	TRBJ2-7	TRBV19	CASSPGLAEYEQYF	TGTGCCAGTAGTCCCGGACTAGCGGAATACGAGCAGTACTTC
once	TRBD2	TRBJ2-3	TRBV4-1	CASSQRLAGSLTQYF	TGCGCCAGCAGCCAAAGGCTAGCGGGGAGTTTAACGCAGTATTTT
NA	NA	TRBJ2-7	TRBV29-1	CSTLQGFHEQYF	TGCAGCACCCTACAGGGTTTCCACGAGCAGTACTTC
few	TRBD2	TRBJ2-7	TRBV5-1	CASSSGGDTGYEQYF	TGCGCCAGCAGTTCCGGGGGGGATACCGGCTACGAGCAGTACTTC
NA	NA	TRBJ2-7	TRBV28	CASKDYSYEQYF	TGTGCCAGCAAGGACTACTCCTACGAGCAGTACTTC
NA	TRBD1	TRBJ2-7	TRBV28	CASSLLGQGSGEQYF	TGTGCCAGCAGTTTATTGGGACAGGGGTCCGGCGAGCAGTACTTC
NA	TRBD2	TRBJ2-2	TRBV7-9	CSSSPLSGRRTGELFF	TGTTCCAGCAGCCCACTAAGCGGGAGACGTACCGGGGAGCTGTTTTTT
NA	NA	TRBJ1-6	TRBV27	CASSPDYNSPLHF	TGTGCCAGCAGTCCAGACTATAATTCACCCCTCCACTTT
NA	TRBD1	TRBJ2-7	TRBV5-8	CASSFRDSPAGEQYF	TGTGCCAGCAGCTTCCGGGACAGCCCAGCCGGGGAGCAGTACTTC
NA	TRBD1	TRBJ2-5	TRBV27	CASSSQGVGETQYF	TGTGCCAGCAGTTCTCAGGGGGTAGGAGAGACCCAGTACTTC
NA	NA	TRBJ2-7	TRBV15	CATSRDLSVEPRRYF	TGTGCCACCAGCAGAGATCTATCCGTGGAGCCCCGGAGGTACTTC
few	NA	TRBJ2-2	TRBV28	CASSQGENTGELFF	TGTGCCAGCAGTCAGGGCGAGAACACCGGGGAGCTGTTTTTT
NA	NA	TRBJ1-1	TRBV18	CASSRQFPNTEAFF	TGTGCCAGCTCACGACAGTTCCCGAACACTGAAGCTTTCTTT
NA	NA	TRBJ2-2	TRBV5-1	CASGFLGDTGELFF	TGCGCCAGCGGTTTCCTAGGCGACACCGGGGAGCTGTTTTTT
NA	TRBD2	TRBJ2-7	TRBV5-1	CASTIAGGSLEQYF	TGCGCCAGCACAATAGCGGGAGGATCCCTAGAGCAGTACTTC
NA	NA	TRBJ1-2	TRBV5-5	CASSSRGENYGYTF	TGTGCCAGCAGCTCCAGGGGAGAGAACTATGGCTACACCTTC
NA	TRBD2	TRBJ2-3	TRBV5-4	CASSPGPQAGFADTQYF	TGTGCCAGCAGCCCGGGGCCGCAAGCGGGGTTCGCAGATACGCAGTATTTT